These 3 T cell receptor beta chains originate from one sample sequenced in a study of T cells in Graves' hyperthyroidism and ophthalmopathy. TCR beta CDR3 sequences were amplified from RNA transcripts. Initially, a first-round RT-PCR of the TCR CDR3 employed the HTBI primer set. TCRdb fed the multiplex PCR reads into MiXCR, producing one record per CDR3 protein. The top ten hold approximately 6.8% of the sample, which has approximately 640,000 distinct CDR3 sequences, roughly 45% seen once. The sequenced material came from peripheral blood or thyroid tissue (not recorded which). The receptors shown here come from an adult man with Graves' disease, either hyperthyroidism or ophthalmopathy (not recorded which).

The chain has TRBV11-1 and TRBJ1-5; D is unresolved. V was shortened by 5 bases and J by 4 bases, with 18 bases between the two germline ends. The CDR3 contains 16 residues. Germline assignment: CDR1 SGHAT and CDR2 FQDESV (reference sequence). As DNA, the CDR3 is TGTGCCAGCAGCATAGGCTTCGGGGTTCGGAATCAGCCCCAGCATTTT. Residues: CASSIGFGVRNQPQHF.

The V and J genes are TRBV29-1 and TRBJ1-1; D is perhaps TRBD1 (5 bases). CDR1 and CDR2 (germline): SQVTM, ANQGSEA. The V end was cut by 2 bases, the J end by 5 bases, with 12 bases between. The CDR3 loop spans 13 amino acids. The CDR3: CSVECGAGTEAFF. The CDR3 region has the DNA TGCAGCGTTGAATGTGGGGCAGGGACTGAAGCTTTCTTT.

As concerns this clonotype: A junction end diverges from the germline sequence, so it may reflect a read error. V usage is TRBV10-3 and J usage is TRBJ1-4; 7 bases are shared with TRBD1. Germline V CDR1 and CDR2: ENHRY, SYGVKD. The CDR3 has 15 amino acids. The CDR3 sequence is CATRIRGMGNEELFF. CDR3 nucleotides: TGTGCCACCAGAATCAGGGGGATGGGTAATGAAGAACTGTTTTTT.